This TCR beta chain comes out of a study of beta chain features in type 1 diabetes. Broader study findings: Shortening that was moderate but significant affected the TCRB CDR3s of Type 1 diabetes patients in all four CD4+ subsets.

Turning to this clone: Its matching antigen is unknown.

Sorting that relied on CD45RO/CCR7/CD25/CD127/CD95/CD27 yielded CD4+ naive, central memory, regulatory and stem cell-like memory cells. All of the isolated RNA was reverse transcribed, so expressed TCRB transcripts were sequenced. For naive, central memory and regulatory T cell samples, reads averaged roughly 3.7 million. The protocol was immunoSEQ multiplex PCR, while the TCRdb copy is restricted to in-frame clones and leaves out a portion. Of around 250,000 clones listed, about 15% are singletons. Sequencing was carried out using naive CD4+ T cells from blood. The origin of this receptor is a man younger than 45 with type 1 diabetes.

CDR3 sequence (DNA): TGTGCCAGCTCACGGACAGATCCGAACACTGAAGCTTTCTTT. Protein sequence: CASSRTDPNTEAFF. V gene TRBV18 combines with J gene TRBJ1-1; D is possibly TRBD1 (6 bases). This CDR3 region has 14 residues. Germline values: CDR1 KGHSH, CDR2 LQKENI. Between the trimmed V and J ends, which lost 4 bases and 1 base, there was a span of 10 bases.